These 10 T cell receptor beta chains came from one sample sequenced in a study of response to subunit inactivated influenza vaccine. TCRdb independently ran MiXCR on the RT-PCR reads; one entry per CDR3 protein. The table shows 500,000 to 550,000 distinct CDR3 sequences, with under 8.5% occurring only once. The specimen comprised PBMCs from blood, sampled less than 30 months after vaccination. These receptors were obtained from a man in his fifties or sixties who received an inactivated influenza vaccine.

This clonotype was picked up a small number of times. V and J are TRBV2 and TRBJ2-7; TRBD1 aligns across 7 bases. There are 13 residues in the CDR3. V shed 6 bases, J shed 3 bases, and the junction held 5 bases outside the gene matches. Germline V lookup: CDR1 SNHLY, CDR2 FYNNEI. CDR3 loop: CASRETGHYEQYF. The CDR3 DNA follows: TGTGCCAGCAGAGAGACAGGGCACTACGAGCAGTACTTC. Looking up the rest from reference TRBV2 and TRBJ2-7 gives the full variable domain: EPEVTQTPSHQVTQMGQEVILRCVPISNHLYFYWYRQILGQKVEFLVSFYNNEISEKSEIFDDQFSVERPDGSNFTLKIRSTKLEDSAMYFCASRETGHYEQYFGPGTRLTVT.

In this sample, this clonotype turned up a few times. The V gene is TRBV20-1, the J gene TRBJ2-3, with D unclear. V was pared by 6 bases and J by 0 bases, with 16 bases between. Looked up from germline, CDR1 is DFQATT and CDR2 is SNEGSKA (reference sequence). The CDR3 covers 15 residues. This CDR3 is CSAPRKAASTDTQYF. Written as DNA, the CDR3 is TGCAGTGCGCCCCGTAAGGCCGCTAGCACAGATACGCAGTATTTT.

The chain uses TRBV6-2 or TRBV6-3 and TRBJ1-1, with D uncertain. V lost 2 bases, J lost 4 bases, and 8 bases lay in between. The CDR3 is made up of 13 amino acids. The V gene's germline CDR1 is MNHEY and CDR2 SVGEGT. The DNA for the CDR3 is TGTGCCAGCAGTTACAGGTTCAGCACTGAAGCTTTCTTT. The encoded protein is CASSYRFSTEAFF.

This clonotype has just a few counts. The chain has TRBV4-1 and TRBJ1-5, with TRBD1 as a possible D gene (6 bases). There are 16 residues in the CDR3. V dropped 0 bases and J dropped 5 bases, with 14 bases sitting between them. Per the germline V gene, CDR1 is MGHRA and CDR2 is YSYEKL. The CDR3 region is CASSQEGTGRDQPQHF. CDR3 sequence (DNA): TGCGCCAGCAGCCAAGAGGGAACAGGGAGGGATCAGCCCCAGCATTTT.

This clonotype has at least ten counts. The rearrangement uses TRBV19 and TRBJ2-6; the D gene could be TRBD1 or TRBD2 (5 bases each). Trimming took 6 bases from V and 2 from J, leaving 20 bases between them. Looked up from germline, CDR1 is LNHDA and CDR2 is SQIVND (reference sequence). There are 18 residues in the CDR3. The DNA for the CDR3 is TGTGCCAGTAGCTCATTTGGAACTAGGACAACTGGGGCCAACGTCCTGACTTTC. Its protein product is CASSSFGTRTTGANVLTF.

This clonotype has a handful of counts. The chain carries TRBV5-1 and TRBJ2-5; a possible D gene is TRBD1 (6 bases). V lost 4 bases, J lost 1 base, and 14 bases lay in between. CDR3 length: 15 amino acids. Germline V gene lookup returns CDR1 SGHRS and CDR2 YFSETQ. The CDR3 loop is CASSPGQPPQETQYF. Here the CDR3 DNA reads TGCGCCAGCAGCCCAGGACAGCCTCCCCAAGAGACCCAGTACTTC.

The gene calls are TRBV20-1 and TRBJ2-1; possibly TRBD2 for D (6 bases). In germline, CDR1 is DFQATT, CDR2 SNEGSKA (reference sequence). The CDR3 totals 13 residues. This CDR3 reads CRPASDSYNEQFF. The CDR3 DNA reads TGCAGGCCTGCTAGCGATTCCTACAATGAGCAGTTCTTC.

The chain carries TRBV12-3 or TRBV12-4 and TRBJ1-1, with 7 bases identical to TRBD1. This CDR3 is built from 13 residues. The trim removed 5 bases at V and 5 bases at J, leaving 5 bases unmatched. The DNA of the CDR3 is TGTGCCAGCAGTCGACAGGGATTGACTGAAGCTTTCTTT. It codes for CASSRQGLTEAFF.

V is TRBV2 and J is TRBJ2-2, with a weak D call TRBD1 (6 bases). The CDR3 length is 15 residues. Germline assignment: CDR1 SNHLY and CDR2 FYNNEI. The V end lost 6 bases, the J end lost 3 bases, and 14 bases lay between the germline ends. CDR3 nucleotides: TGTGCCAGCAGGCACCGGGACACATACACCGGGGAGCTGTTTTTT. It is translated as CASRHRDTYTGELFF.

This clonotype was counted a few times. The V and J genes are TRBV20-1 and TRBJ2-1; tentative D call: TRBD2 (5 bases). V was clipped by 0 bases and J by 0 bases, with 15 bases between them. Germline-derived CDR1 and CDR2 are DFQATT and SNEGSKA (reference sequence). This CDR3 is 17 amino acids long. This chain's CDR3 is CSARDFPTGSSYNEQFF. Written as DNA, the CDR3 is TGCAGTGCTAGAGATTTCCCGACGGGGAGCTCCTACAATGAGCAGTTCTTC.